The 29 T cell receptor beta chains below all came from one sample that was sequenced in a study of T cell responses to AZD1222 COVID-19 vaccine (dated by TCRdb to the early 2020s). Read against the paper, the sample's time point label means: baseline before first vaccination. To prepare the library, the immunoSEQ multiplex PCR assay was applied. TCRdb stores this immuneACCESS table with in-frame sequences only. Part of the clones is absent; in the studies checked, under half of the shortfall reflects unresolved V genes, and no reason is known for the rest. In this sample the table shows about 120,000 clones, around nine tenths of which occur a single time. Around 5.8% of the sample comes from the top ten. This specimen was peripheral blood, taken on day 0 of AZD1222 vaccination. Receptors were obtained from an adult in good health.

This clone turned up a few times. The chain employs TRBV5-1 and TRBJ1-2, with TRBD1 identical over 8 bases. The CDR3 loop spans 14 amino acids. The V gene end was trimmed by 4 bases and the J gene end by 4 bases; junction bases not matched to a gene: 6. The germline CDR1 and CDR2 sequences are SGHRS and YFSETQ. CDR3 loop: CASSGQGAGYGYTF. The CDR3 DNA reads TGCGCCAGCAGCGGTCAGGGGGCCGGCTATGGCTACACCTTC.

This clone was counted a single time. This CDR3 reads CASSDGWGDSSNEKLFF. As DNA, the CDR3 is TGTGCCAGCAGTGATGGGTGGGGGGACAGCTCCAATGAAAAACTGTTTTTT. The chain carries TRBV28 and TRBJ1-4, with 7 bases matching TRBD1. The CDR3 covers 17 residues. V lost 5 bases, J lost 5 bases, and 14 bases stayed unmatched. Germline-derived CDR1 and CDR2 are MDHEN and SYDVKM.

This clone came up once. This rearrangement joins TRBV7-9 to TRBJ2-7; TRBD1 is a possible D gene (5 bases). V lost 0 bases to trimming and J lost 6 bases, with 18 bases between them. Germline values: CDR1 SEHNR, CDR2 FQNEAQ (reference sequence). CDR3 length: 16 amino acids. The CDR3 is CASSLAQVDNPAEQYF. The CDR3 coding sequence is TGTGCCAGCAGCTTAGCGCAGGTGGACAACCCTGCCGAGCAGTACTTC.

This clone has only one observation. The V gene is TRBV4-1, the J gene TRBJ1-3, with a weak D call TRBD1 (5 bases). Germline V CDR1 and CDR2: MGHRA, YSYEKL. The CDR3 extends over 17 amino acids. The V and J ends lost 3 bases and 0 bases respectively, with 15 bases between them. The CDR3 DNA sequence: TGCGCCAGCAGCCAGACCCTTACGAGGGGCTCTGGAAACACCATATATTTT. Translation: CASSQTLTRGSGNTIYF.

The chain couples TRBV28 to TRBJ1-4, with 9 bases lining up with TRBD1. V lost 5 bases, J lost 3 bases, and 7 bases stayed unmatched. This CDR3 has 16 amino acids. From germline, CDR1 is MDHEN and CDR2 SYDVKM. The chain's CDR3 is CASSRTGGAANEKLFF. The CDR3 DNA reads as TGTGCCAGCAGTCGAACAGGGGGCGCGGCTAATGAAAAACTGTTTTTT.

The rearrangement joins TRBV7-9 to TRBJ1-5; TRBD1 matches 8 bases. The CDR3 loop spans 15 amino acids. V trimming: 1 base; J trimming: 6 bases; junction bases outside the gene matches: 5. Germline V lookup: CDR1 SEHNR, CDR2 FQNEAQ (reference sequence). The CDR3 is CASSLDRGISQPQHF. The CDR3 region has the DNA TGTGCCAGCAGCTTAGACAGGGGGATCAGTCAGCCCCAGCATTTT. Full variable domain (remainder filled in from reference TRBV7-9 and TRBJ1-5): DTGVSQNPRHKITKRGQNVTFRCDPISEHNRLYWYRQTLGQGPEFLTYFQNEAQLEKSRLLSDRFSAERPKGSFSTLEIQRTEQGDSAMYLCASSLDRGISQPQHFGDGTRLSIL.

The genes are TRBV3-1 (or the pseudogene TRBV3-2) and TRBJ2-3; 8 nucleotides match TRBD2. CDR1 and CDR2 from the germline V gene are LGHDT and YNNKEL (reference sequence). There are 19 residues in the CDR3. V gave up 5 bases and J gave up 1 base; unmatched junction bases: 17. The CDR3 region is CASSTGYAEISGGTDTQYF. DNA of the CDR3: TGTGCCAGCAGCACCGGATACGCCGAGATTAGCGGGGGCACAGATACGCAGTATTTT.

Here the CDR3 reads CASSSRDSHNSPLHF. As DNA, the CDR3 is TGTGCCAGCAGCTCCCGGGACAGTCATAATTCACCCCTCCACTTT. This chain uses TRBV13 with TRBJ1-6; 7 nucleotides agree with TRBD1. The CDR3 is 15 amino acids. V dropped 4 bases and J dropped 5; count of bases not matched to a gene: 5. Germline lookup yields CDR1 PRHDT and CDR2 FYEKMQ (reference sequence). The variable domain in full, completed from reference TRBV13 and TRBJ1-6, reads AAGVIQSPRHLIKEKRETATLKCYPIPRHDTVYWYQQGPGQDPQFLISFYEKMQSDKGSIPDRFSAQQFSDYHSELNMSSLELGDSALYFCASSSRDSHNSPLHFGNGTRLTVT.

This clone was observed a handful of times. This rearrangement joins TRBV7-2 to TRBJ1-4; D not resolved. The germline CDR1 and CDR2 sequences are SGHTA and FQGNSA. V lost 6 bases and J lost 4, with 15 bases in between. The CDR3 has 15 residues. The chain's CDR3 is CASRSQQFSNEKLFF. The CDR3 DNA follows: TGTGCCAGCAGGTCGCAACAGTTTAGTAATGAAAAACTGTTTTTT.

The gene calls are TRBV19 and TRBJ1-2; 8 bases line up with TRBD1. CDR3 length: 13 amino acids. Per germline, CDR1 LNHDA and CDR2 SQIVND (reference sequence). V was clipped by 3 bases and J by 9 bases; unmatched bases: 6. DNA for the CDR3: TGTGCCAGTAGTATCTCACAGGGGGACCGCTACACCTTC. Translated: CASSISQGDRYTF.

The chain is built from TRBV5-1 and TRBJ1-3; D perhaps matches TRBD1 (5 bases). Germline values: CDR1 SGHRS, CDR2 YFSETQ. The ends were cut back, 4 bases at V and 0 bases at J, with 11 bases in the middle. The CDR3 has 15 amino acids. CDR3 region: CASSPDGASGNTIYF. The CDR3 coding sequence is TGCGCCAGCAGCCCGGATGGGGCCTCTGGAAACACCATATATTTT.

The chain employs TRBV28 and TRBJ2-3, with 8 nucleotides matching TRBD2. This CDR3 comprises 14 residues. The V and J ends lost 3 bases and 4 bases, in that order; junction bases with no gene match: 3. From germline, CDR1 is MDHEN and CDR2 SYDVKM. The CDR3 sequence is CASSLTGGADTQYF. The CDR3 nucleotides read TGTGCCAGCAGTTTGACGGGAGGGGCAGATACGCAGTATTTT.

The V and J genes are TRBV2 and TRBJ2-3; maybe TRBD2 (7 bases). Looked up from germline, CDR1 is SNHLY and CDR2 is FYNNEI. V lost 5 bases, J lost 8 bases, and 14 bases lay in between. CDR3 length: 13 amino acids. CDR3 in DNA: TGTGCCAGCAGTAGGGGGACTAAAGTTACGCAGTATTTT. Protein product: CASSRGTKVTQYF.

V gene TRBV5-5 combines with J gene TRBJ2-1; 10 bases map to TRBD2. V lost 4 bases and J lost 7; bases outside the gene matches: 2. Germline V gives CDR1 SGHKS, CDR2 YYEKEE (reference sequence). The CDR3 sequence is 13 residues long. CDR3 in DNA: TGTGCCAGCAGCCCTAGCGGGAGTAATGAGCAGTTCTTC. Amino acid sequence: CASSPSGSNEQFF.

This clone was recorded once. The V and J genes are TRBV11-3 and TRBJ2-3; D is perhaps TRBD2 (6 bases). In germline, CDR1 is SGHNT, CDR2 YENEEA. The V end was cut by 5 bases, the J end by 8 bases, with 14 bases between. The CDR3 is 13 residues long. CDR3 nucleotides: TGTGCCAGCAGCACTTACGGGGACTTTACGCAGTATTTT. It codes for CASSTYGDFTQYF.

This clone was counted a single time. The chain joins TRBV9 to TRBJ1-1; 9 nucleotides agree with TRBD1. This CDR3 comprises 15 residues. Germline CDR1 is SGDLS and CDR2 is YYNGEE. Trimming cost V 4 bases and J 4 bases; bases outside gene matches: 8. This CDR3 reads CASSPYGTGPTEAFF. CDR3 sequence (DNA): TGTGCCAGCAGCCCTTATGGGACAGGGCCCACTGAAGCTTTCTTT.

This sequence joins TRBV4-1 and TRBJ2-5; 11 nucleotides agree with TRBD2. Per the germline V gene, CDR1 is MGHRA and CDR2 is YSYEKL. The CDR3 runs to 17 residues. V was clipped by 1 base and J by 1 base; unmatched bases: 5. The CDR3 DNA follows: TGCGCCAGCAGCCAAGGCCCGCTAGCGGGGGGCCAAGAGACCCAGTACTTC. Protein: CASSQGPLAGGQETQYF.

The genes are TRBV5-4 and TRBJ2-1; 12 nucleotides align to TRBD2. CDR1 and CDR2 from the germline V gene are SGHNT and YYREEE (reference sequence). This CDR3 has 15 residues. Trimming took 3 bases from V and 8 from J; bases not matched to a gene: 6. CDR3 bases: TGTGCCAGCAGCTCCAGGACTAGCGGGATGGATGAGCAGTTCTTC. Its protein is CASSSRTSGMDEQFF.

The J gene is TRBJ2-3, the V gene TRBV27; D might be TRBD1 (5 bases). Trimming left V 1 base short and J 1 base short, with 12 bases between. Germline V CDR1 and CDR2: MNHEY, SMNVEV (reference sequence). The CDR3 runs 16 residues. CDR3 sequence (DNA): TGTGCCAGCAGTTTATTTTTGGACACCGGCACAGATACGCAGTATTTT. It is translated as CASSLFLDTGTDTQYF.

The chain is built from TRBV3-1 (or the pseudogene TRBV3-2) and TRBJ2-5; D is possibly TRBD2 (5 bases). The CDR3 is 14 amino acids. CDR1 is LGHDT and CDR2 is YNNKEL in the germline V gene (reference sequence). V lost 3 bases and J 0 bases, leaving 8 bases between the germline ends. CDR3 sequence: CASSQGSYQETQYF. Written as DNA, the CDR3 is TGTGCCAGCAGCCAGGGGAGTTACCAAGAGACCCAGTACTTC.

The V call is TRBV2, the J call TRBJ1-1; the D is unclear. Trimming shortened V by 3 bases and J by 3 bases, and 11 bases separated the two germline ends. There are 14 residues in the CDR3. Looked up from germline, CDR1 is SNHLY and CDR2 is FYNNEI. The CDR3, as DNA: TGTGCCAGCAGTGACGGCGGATGGGACACTGAAGCTTTCTTT. Translated, it gives CASSDGGWDTEAFF.

The rearrangement uses TRBV3-1 (or the pseudogene TRBV3-2) and TRBJ1-5, with a tentative D call TRBD1 (5 bases). Germline lookup yields CDR1 LGHDT and CDR2 YNNKEL (reference sequence). The ends were cut back, 2 bases at V and 6 bases at J, with 14 bases in the middle. This CDR3 comprises 15 residues. The CDR3 sequence: CASSQTKGSSQPQHF. The DNA of the CDR3 is TGTGCCAGCAGCCAAACCAAGGGGTCATCTCAGCCCCAGCATTTT.

This chain connects TRBV7-9 to TRBJ1-1; D may be TRBD1 (5 bases). The germline V and J ends were trimmed by 5 bases and 0 bases, with 10 bases remaining between them. Per the germline V gene, CDR1 is SEHNR and CDR2 is FQNEAQ (reference sequence). This CDR3 is built from 14 residues. As DNA, the CDR3 is TGTGCCAGCAGCCCGGGACGGATGAACACTGAAGCTTTCTTT. Its translation is CASSPGRMNTEAFF.

V gene TRBV24-1 combines with J gene TRBJ1-5; D unclear. The germline V gene encodes CDR1 KGHDR and CDR2 SFDVKD. V shed 9 bases and J shed 2 bases, with 16 bases lying between them. The CDR3 has 15 amino acids. The CDR3 region has the DNA TGTGCCACCGCAGATGGAGGGCTTGGCAATCAGCCCCAGCATTTT. This codes for CATADGGLGNQPQHF.

V is TRBV28 and J is TRBJ1-6, with 8 bases fitting TRBD1. Germline-derived CDR1 and CDR2 are MDHEN and SYDVKM. The CDR3 totals 15 residues. The V segment lost 5 bases and the J segment 10 bases; nucleotides outside the gene matches: 10. CDR3 sequence: CASSPRGQVPSPLHF. CDR3 DNA: TGTGCCAGCAGTCCCAGGGGACAGGTACCCTCACCCCTCCACTTT.

The J gene is TRBJ1-2, the V gene TRBV30, with D possibly TRBD1 on 5 matching bases. Germline values: CDR1 GTSNPN, CDR2 SVGIG (reference sequence). Trimming cost V 1 base and J 4 bases, with 13 bases left between them. CDR3 length: 14 amino acids. The CDR3 here is CAWSDRGTGYGYTF. CDR3 DNA: TGTGCCTGGAGTGATCGGGGGACGGGCTATGGCTACACCTTC.

The chain is built from TRBV20-1 and TRBJ1-1, with D tentatively TRBD1 (5 bases). This CDR3 is built from 14 residues. Trimming took 3 bases from V and 3 from J, leaving 14 bases between them. Germline V CDR1 and CDR2: DFQATT, SNEGSKA (reference sequence). CDR3 sequence: CSASGLGVDTEAFF. In DNA form, the CDR3 reads TGCAGTGCTAGTGGGTTGGGGGTTGACACTGAAGCTTTCTTT.

The chain has TRBV6-2 or TRBV6-3 and TRBJ2-3; 10 nucleotides align to TRBD2. In germline, CDR1 is MNHEY, CDR2 SVGEGT. The CDR3 extends over 16 amino acids. The V and J ends lost 5 bases and 2 bases, in that order; junction bases with no gene match: 7. The CDR3 reads CASSPGTSALTDTQYF. The CDR3 nucleotides are TGTGCCAGCAGTCCCGGGACTAGCGCGCTCACAGATACGCAGTATTTT.

The rearrangement joins TRBV5-1 to TRBJ1-2; 10 nucleotides align to TRBD1. The germline V gene has CDR1 SGHRS and CDR2 YFSETQ. CDR3 length equals 14 residues. Losses at the gene ends were 3 bases for V and 1 base for J; bases not matched to a gene: 0. The CDR3 region is CASSWDRGNYGYTF. CDR3 DNA sequence: TGCGCCAGCAGCTGGGACAGGGGTAACTATGGCTACACCTTC.